The T cell receptor beta chain under discussion was sequenced for a study of CD8+ T cells in alopecia areata. Study-level findings and limits: Affected scalp, especially in alopecia totalis/universalis, had a higher clonality than normal scalp did. Possibly as an HLA-related effect, TCR sharing across patients appeared less clear than in mice. Sequencing of scalp samples also includes resident alphabeta T cells from normal skin.

The CDR3 totals 17 residues. The V and J ends lost 1 base and 2 bases, in that order; junction bases with no gene match: 8. The germline gives CDR1 LGHNA, CDR2 YNFKEQ. A remark on this clone: Its specificity is not known.

The researchers isolated CD4+ and CD8+ T cells from PBMCs by sorting. In each case, RNA was isolated and then reverse transcribed into cDNA as the sequencing template. Clones were sequenced by immunoSEQ multiplex PCR, and TCRdb holds only the in-frame ones, with some missing. The table has more than 100,000 clones, around 50% seen once. The chain links TRBV4-2 to TRBJ2-3; TRBD2 agrees at 8 bases. The source material was CD4+ T cells sorted from blood. The receptor was derived from a human donor in good health. CDR3 in amino acids: CASSQGGSGSTTDTQYF. DNA for the CDR3: TGTGCCAGCAGCCAAGGGGGGAGCGGGAGTACCACAGATACGCAGTATTTT.